A single sample gave rise to the 27 T cell receptor beta chains below, sequenced in a study of blood T cell repertoires in COVID-19 (dated by TCRdb to between 2020 and 2021). Libraries came from the immunoSEQ multiplex PCR assay. In TCRdb, the immuneACCESS table is reduced to in-frame sequences with V and J assigned. These tables do not hold every clone; where another copy was compared, an unresolved V gene accounts for under half, and the others remain unexplained. This sample comprises some 250,000 clones, 88% of them detected only once. Around 0.91% of the sample is taken by the ten largest. Specimen: peripheral blood. The receptor source for this set is a woman aged 40-49 years who had recovered from COVID-19.

The rearrangement links TRBV30 to TRBJ1-2; a weak D match, TRBD1 (5 bases). CDR1 is GTSNPN, CDR2 SVGIG, per germline (reference sequence). This CDR3 is 12 amino acids long. Trimming cost V 4 bases and J 8 bases, with 14 bases left between them. The chain's CDR3 is CAWTHGGTGYTF. CDR3 DNA: TGTGCCTGGACCCATGGGGGGACCGGCTACACCTTC.

The V call is TRBV12-5, the J call TRBJ2-3; 14 bases are shared with TRBD2. Per the germline V gene, CDR1 is LGHNT and CDR2 is FRNRAP. This CDR3 comprises 19 residues. V gave up 2 bases and J gave up 4 bases; unmatched junction bases: 11. Here the CDR3 DNA reads TGTGCTAGTGGTTTGCCAGACACCGGGACTAGCGGGAGTGCAGATACGCAGTATTTT. Residues: CASGLPDTGTSGSADTQYF.

The chain joins TRBV7-2 to TRBJ2-7; perhaps TRBD2 as D (5 bases). The CDR3 totals 15 residues. Per germline, CDR1 SGHTA and CDR2 FQGNSA. V was trimmed by 1 base and J by 4 bases, leaving 14 bases between them. The CDR3 region is CASSLDASFSYEQYF. DNA of the CDR3: TGTGCCAGCAGCTTAGATGCTAGCTTCTCGTACGAGCAGTACTTC.

V is TRBV2 and J is TRBJ2-3; TRBD1 matches 8 bases. Germline assignment: CDR1 SNHLY and CDR2 FYNNEI. V was pared by 6 bases and J by 4 bases, with 9 bases of the junction left unmatched. CDR3 length equals 15 residues. The CDR3 DNA is TGTGCCAGCAGGGGAGGACAGGGAGTCGCAGATACGCAGTATTTT. Its translation is CASRGGQGVADTQYF.

This chain joins TRBV19 and TRBJ2-1; D is possibly TRBD2 (5 bases). Trimming removed 7 bases from V and 3 bases from J, with 7 bases in between. Germline CDR1 LNHDA, CDR2 SQIVND (reference sequence). The CDR3 sequence is 12 residues long. CDR3 region: CASKRDYNEQFF. CDR3 bases: TGTGCCAGTAAACGGGACTACAATGAGCAGTTCTTC.

The chain recombines TRBV2 with TRBJ1-2; no firm D call. The ends were cut back, 8 bases at V and 2 bases at J, with 6 bases in the middle. Germline V lookup: CDR1 SNHLY, CDR2 FYNNEI. This CDR3 region has 11 residues. In nucleotides, the CDR3 is TGTGCCAGCTCCTTGAACTATGGCTACACCTTC. Amino acids: CASSLNYGYTF.

This chain connects TRBV11-2 to TRBJ1-1; D ambiguous. V gave up 8 bases and J gave up 1 base, with 14 bases separating them. The germline V gene has CDR1 SGHAT and CDR2 FQNNGV. This CDR3 comprises 14 residues. The CDR3 is CASPRSGGNTEAFF. The CDR3, as DNA: TGTGCCAGCCCAAGGTCGGGAGGGAACACTGAAGCTTTCTTT.

This chain connects TRBV21-1 to TRBJ2-2; the D call TRBD1 from the table was never checked on the DNA. TRBV21-1 is flagged as a pseudogene. This CDR3 contains 15 residues. The CDR3 coding sequence is TGTGCCAGCAGCAAAGGCGGCAGGGCAACCGGGGAGCTGTTTTTT. Its protein product is CASSKGGRATGELFF.

The J gene is TRBJ2-7, the V gene TRBV5-6; D is uncertain. Trimming shortened V by 0 bases and J by 6 bases, and 10 bases separated the two germline ends. Looked up from germline, CDR1 is SGHDT and CDR2 is YYEEEE. This CDR3 contains 13 residues. The chain's CDR3 is CASSLGPHGEQYV. The CDR3, as DNA: TGTGCCAGCAGCTTGGGTCCGCACGGCGAGCAGTACGTC.

The table lists this clone with a few counts. The V gene is TRBV7-9, the J gene TRBJ1-4, with D uncertain. The germline V gene encodes CDR1 SEHNR and CDR2 FQNEAQ (reference sequence). This CDR3 comprises 18 residues. V lost 2 bases to trimming and J lost 0 bases, with 16 bases between them. In nucleotides, the CDR3 is TGTGCCAGCAGCTTAAGGCAGGTTTTCGGTGCAACTAATGAAAAACTGTTTTTT. Translation gives CASSLRQVFGATNEKLFF. The whole variable domain, filled in from reference TRBV7-9 and TRBJ1-4, reads DTGVSQNPRHKITKRGQNVTFRCDPISEHNRLYWYRQTLGQGPEFLTYFQNEAQLEKSRLLSDRFSAERPKGSFSTLEIQRTEQGDSAMYLCASSLRQVFGATNEKLFFGSGTQLSVL.

The chain joins TRBV12-3 or TRBV12-4 to TRBJ1-5; D gene unclear. Trimming removed 6 bases at V and 4 bases at J, with 10 bases between. The CDR3 runs to 13 residues. CDR3 in amino acids: CASSVRGNQPQHF. The CDR3, as DNA: TGTGCCAGCAGCGTCCGAGGGAATCAGCCCCAGCATTTT.

This clone has only one observation. The rearrangement joins TRBV30 to TRBJ2-2, with D possibly being TRBD2 (6 bases). The CDR3 is made up of 15 amino acids. CDR1 GTSNPN and CDR2 SVGIG come from the germline V gene (reference sequence). V lost 2 bases and J 2 bases, leaving 12 bases between the germline ends. CDR3 protein: CAWSPPGLNTGELFF. The CDR3 DNA is TGTGCCTGGAGTCCGCCGGGACTCAACACCGGGGAGCTGTTTTTT. Looking up the rest from reference TRBV30 and TRBJ2-2 gives the full variable domain: SQTIHQWPATLVQPVGSPLSLECTVEGTSNPNLYWYRQAAGRGLQLLFYSVGIGQISSEVPQNLSASRPQDRQFILSSKKLLLSDSGFYLCAWSPPGLNTGELFFGEGSRLTVL.

The gene calls are TRBV5-4 and TRBJ2-1; TRBD2 aligns across 9 bases. CDR3 length: 19 residues. CDR1 and CDR2 (germline): SGHNT, YYREEE (reference sequence). V lost 1 base to trimming and J lost 4 bases; unmatched junction nucleotides: 15. The CDR3 loop reads CASSLLIASGMGGYNEQFF. The DNA of the CDR3 is TGTGCCAGCAGCTTGTTGATAGCTAGCGGGATGGGGGGATACAATGAGCAGTTCTTC.

The chain combines TRBV5-1 with TRBJ1-1; a weak D match, TRBD1 (5 bases). The ends were cut back, 6 bases at V and 11 bases at J, with 14 bases in the middle. The CDR3 totals 11 residues. Germline CDR1 and CDR2: SGHRS and YFSETQ. The CDR3 nucleotides read TGCGCCAGCACCTTCGGAGGGGTGGCTTTCTTT. It codes for CASTFGGVAFF.

As to this clone: The junction shows a germline mismatch at one end, possibly a read error. J is TRBJ2-1 and V is TRBV7-7, with 15 nucleotides matching TRBD2. The CDR3 consists of 15 residues. The germline V gene encodes CDR1 SSHAT and CDR2 FNYEAQ (reference sequence). The chain's CDR3 is CASSRGLAGGNEQFF. The CDR3 bases are TGTGCTAGCAGCCGGGGACTAGCGGGAGGCAATGAGCAGTTCTTC. The entire variable domain, with the rest obtained from reference TRBV7-7 and TRBJ2-1, is as follows: GAGVSQSPRYKVTKRGQDVTLRCDPISSHATLYWYQQALGQGPEFLTYFNYEAQPDKSGLPSDRFSAERPEGSISTLTIQRTEQRDSAMYRCASSRGLAGGNEQFFGPGTRLTVL.

With respect to this clone: Other DNA sequences from this sample encode an identical CDR3 as well. V and J are TRBV12-3 or TRBV12-4 and TRBJ1-2, with TRBD1 as a possible D gene (5 bases). The length of the CDR3 is 11 residues. V lost 6 bases and J lost 5, with 7 bases in between. The CDR3 region is CASSRGYGYTF. In DNA form, the CDR3 reads TGTGCCAGCAGCCGGGGGTATGGCTACACCTTC.

The chain combines TRBV11-2 with TRBJ2-7; 9 bases are a match to TRBD1. V trimming: 5 bases; J trimming: 2 bases; junction bases outside the gene matches: 7. The CDR3 runs to 15 residues. Looked up from germline, CDR1 is SGHAT and CDR2 is FQNNGV. The CDR3 region has the DNA TGTGCCAGCAGCCGCACCCGGGACAGGGCCTACGAGCAGTACTTC. Its translation is CASSRTRDRAYEQYF.

The gene calls are TRBV6-4 and TRBJ1-2; D is unclear. Trimming removed 2 bases at V and 7 bases at J, with 8 bases between. Germline CDR1 reads MRHNA; CDR2 reads SNTAGT. The CDR3 is made up of 12 amino acids. CDR3 DNA sequence: TGTGCCAGCAGTGACCCCCTAGGTGGCTACACCTTC. The encoded protein is CASSDPLGGYTF.

This clone appeared a few times. The chain combines TRBV7-3 with TRBJ2-5, with 10 bases matching TRBD2. V lost 2 bases and J lost 4; bases outside the gene matches: 10. The germline CDR1 and CDR2 sequences are SGHTA and FQGTGA. This CDR3 region has 17 residues. As DNA, the CDR3 is TGTGCCAGCAGCTTAGGGGGGCTAGCGGGAGTTGGAGAGACCCAGTACTTC. This codes for CASSLGGLAGVGETQYF. The complete variable domain, with remaining parts taken from reference TRBV7-3 and TRBJ2-5, reads GAGVSQTPSNKVTEKGKYVELRCDPISGHTALYWYRQSLGQGPEFLIYFQGTGAADDSGLPNDRFFAVRPEGSVSTLKIQRTERGDSAVYLCASSLGGLAGVGETQYFGPGTRLLVL.

The gene calls are TRBV28 and TRBJ1-1; D is unclear. In germline, CDR1 is MDHEN, CDR2 SYDVKM. This CDR3 spans 14 amino acids. V was clipped by 6 bases and J by 3 bases, with 14 bases between them. This CDR3 is CASRPVRRDTEAFF. The CDR3 DNA reads TGTGCCAGCAGGCCCGTCAGGCGGGACACTGAAGCTTTCTTT. Combining the CDR3 with reference TRBV28 and TRBJ1-1 gives the whole variable domain DVKVTQSSRYLVKRTGEKVFLECVQDMDHENMFWYRQDPGLGLRLIYFSYDVKMKEKGDIPEGYSVSREKKERFSLILESASTNQTSMYLCASRPVRRDTEAFFGQGTRLTVV.

The V call is TRBV18, the J call TRBJ1-1; the D is unclear. V gave up 6 bases and J gave up 7 bases, with 15 bases separating them. CDR3 length: 13 residues. CDR1 and CDR2 from the germline V gene are KGHSH and LQKENI. In DNA, the CDR3 is TGTGCCAGCTCTGCCCGCCGGGATGGTGAAGCTTTCTTT. This encodes CASSARRDGEAFF.

This clone was detected once. This sequence joins TRBV4-3 and TRBJ1-2, with D perhaps TRBD1 (5 bases). The CDR3 contains 15 residues. Germline V gene sequence: CDR1 LGHNA, CDR2 YSLEER. Trimming stripped 0 bases from V and 4 bases from J, with 12 bases between. This CDR3 reads CASSQDAGGTYGYTF. Written as DNA, the CDR3 is TGCGCCAGCAGCCAAGATGCTGGGGGGACCTATGGCTACACCTTC.

The J gene is TRBJ1-2, the V gene TRBV7-9; 10 nucleotides match TRBD1. The CDR3 loop spans 15 amino acids. Germline-derived CDR1 and CDR2 are SEHNR and FQNEAQ (reference sequence). J was trimmed by 6 bases and V by 5 bases; bases with no gene match: 9. CDR3 sequence (DNA): TGTGCCAGCAGCCACGACAGGGGGCGCAAGAATGGCTACACCTTC. Translation gives CASSHDRGRKNGYTF.

The V call is TRBV18, the J call TRBJ1-5, with D perhaps TRBD1 (5 bases). V was clipped by 3 bases and J by 7 bases, with 13 bases between them. The CDR3 consists of 14 residues. Germline V gene data show CDR1 as KGHSH and CDR2 as LQKENI. CDR3: CASSPVQVGQPQHF. CDR3 in DNA: TGTGCCAGCTCACCGGTACAGGTGGGCCAGCCCCAGCATTTT.

The chain couples TRBV25-1 to TRBJ1-4; unclear D gene. Trimming shortened V by 1 base and J by 0 bases, and 12 bases separated the two germline ends. Per germline, CDR1 MGHDK and CDR2 SYGVNS. This CDR3 has 17 amino acids. CDR3 region: CASSELGGQPTNEKLFF. DNA for the CDR3: TGTGCCAGCAGTGAATTGGGAGGCCAACCAACTAATGAAAAACTGTTTTTT.

The V call is TRBV10-3, the J call TRBJ1-2; D might be TRBD1 (5 bases). CDR3 length equals 14 residues. Germline values: CDR1 ENHRY, CDR2 SYGVKD. V was cut by 0 bases and J by 2 bases, with 7 bases left in between. For the CDR3, the DNA is TGTGCCATCAGTGAGTCCCCAGGGAACTATGGCTACACCTTC. Protein sequence: CAISESPGNYGYTF.

Details on this clone: Other DNA variants within this sample encode the same CDR3. This chain connects TRBV13 to TRBJ2-7; possible D gene TRBD1, 5 bases. Trimming shortened V by 2 bases and J by 6 bases, and 5 bases separated the two germline ends. CDR1 is PRHDT and CDR2 is FYEKMQ in the germline V gene (reference sequence). The CDR3 loop spans 11 amino acids. CDR3 nucleotides: TGTGCCAGCAGCTTAAGGGGCGAGCAGTACTTC. Its protein is CASSLRGEQYF. Using reference TRBV13 and TRBJ2-7 for the parts outside the CDR3, the full variable domain is AAGVIQSPRHLIKEKRETATLKCYPIPRHDTVYWYQQGPGQDPQFLISFYEKMQSDKGSIPDRFSAQQFSDYHSELNMSSLELGDSALYFCASSLRGEQYFGPGTRLTVT.